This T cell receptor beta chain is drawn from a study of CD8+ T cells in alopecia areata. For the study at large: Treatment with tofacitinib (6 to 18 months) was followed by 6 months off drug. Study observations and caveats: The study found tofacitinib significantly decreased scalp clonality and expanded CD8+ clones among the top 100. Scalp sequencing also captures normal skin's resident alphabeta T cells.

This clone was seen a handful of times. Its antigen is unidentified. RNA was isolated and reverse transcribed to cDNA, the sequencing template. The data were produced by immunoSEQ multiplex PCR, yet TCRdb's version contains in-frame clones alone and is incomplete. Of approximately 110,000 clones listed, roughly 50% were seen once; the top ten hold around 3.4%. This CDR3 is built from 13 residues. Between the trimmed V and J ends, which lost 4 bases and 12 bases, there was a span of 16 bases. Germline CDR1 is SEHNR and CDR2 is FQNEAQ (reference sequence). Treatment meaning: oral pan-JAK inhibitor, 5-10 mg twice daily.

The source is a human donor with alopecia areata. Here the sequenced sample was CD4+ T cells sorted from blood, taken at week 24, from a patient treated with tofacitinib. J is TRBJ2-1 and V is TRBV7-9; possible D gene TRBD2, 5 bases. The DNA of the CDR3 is TGTGCCAGCAGCTCATTCGAACTAGTCGCGCAGTTCTTC. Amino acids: CASSSFELVAQFF.